The present T cell receptor beta chain was sequenced within a study of blood T cell repertoires in COVID-19. Background on the study: Researchers got acute and convalescent COVID-19 samples from the United States, Italy and Spain.

Germline trimming cut 2 bases from V and 4 bases from J; bases unmatched to any gene: 10. From germline, CDR1 is SGHVS and CDR2 FNYEAQ. The CDR3 covers 17 residues. In the authors' methods: Amplified reference gene primers provided the basis for estimating nucleated cell counts. Profiled with immunoSEQ multiplex PCR; TCRdb holds only in-frame clones, not every one. Clone size and V and J calls were adopted from that table, with D and trimming inferred from the DNA. The sample has 100,000 to 110,000 clones, roughly nine tenths seen once. The sample consisted of peripheral blood. The rearrangement joins TRBV7-6 to TRBJ2-3; 9 positions agree with TRBD2. The receptor was derived from a man aged 25 to 45 in a cohort sampled during active COVID-19. The CDR3 here is CASSLRSSGEFADTQYF. CDR3 bases: TGTGCCAGCAGCTTAAGGTCTAGCGGGGAGTTCGCAGATACGCAGTATTTT. Based on the CDR3 plus reference TRBV7-6 and TRBJ2-3, the full variable domain is GAGVSQSPRYKVTKRGQDVALRCDPISGHVSLYWYRQALGQGPEFLTYFNYEAQQDKSGLPNDRFSAERPEGSISTLTIQRTEQRDSAMYRCASSLRSSGEFADTQYFGPGTRLTVL.